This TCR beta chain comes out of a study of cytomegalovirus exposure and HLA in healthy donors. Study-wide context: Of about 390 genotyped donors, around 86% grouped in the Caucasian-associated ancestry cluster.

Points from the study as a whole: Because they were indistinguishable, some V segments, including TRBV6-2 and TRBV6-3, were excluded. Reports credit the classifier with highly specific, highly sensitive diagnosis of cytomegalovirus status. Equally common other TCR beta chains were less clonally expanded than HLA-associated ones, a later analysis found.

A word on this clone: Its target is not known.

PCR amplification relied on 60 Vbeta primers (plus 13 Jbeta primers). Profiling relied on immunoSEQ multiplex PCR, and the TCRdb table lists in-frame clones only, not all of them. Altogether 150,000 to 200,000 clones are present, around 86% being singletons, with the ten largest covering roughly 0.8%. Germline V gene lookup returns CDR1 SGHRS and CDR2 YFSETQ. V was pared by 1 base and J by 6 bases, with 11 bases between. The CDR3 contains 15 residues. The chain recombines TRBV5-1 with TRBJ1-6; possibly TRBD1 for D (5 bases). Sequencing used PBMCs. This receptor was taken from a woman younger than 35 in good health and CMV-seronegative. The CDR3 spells CASSLLGRGNSPLHF. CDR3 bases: TGCGCCAGCAGCTTGTTGGGGCGCGGTAATTCACCCCTCCACTTT. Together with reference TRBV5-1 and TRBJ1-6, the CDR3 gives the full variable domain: KAGVTQTPRYLIKTRGQQVTLSCSPISGHRSVSWYQQTPGQGLQFLFEYFSETQRNKGNFPGRFSGRQFSNSRSEMNVSTLELGDSALYLCASSLLGRGNSPLHFGNGTRLTVT.